One sample yielded the 20 T cell receptor beta chains listed below, sequenced in a study of blood T cell repertoires in COVID-19. The assay was immunoSEQ multiplex PCR, and TCRdb's table has in-frame clones only and misses some. The sample comprises about 90,000 clones, about nine tenths of which are singletons, and around 2% rests with the top ten. The sequencing input was peripheral blood. The receptors here all came from a human donor with active COVID-19. The donor label of this sample is uncertain.

The gene calls are TRBV6-5 and TRBJ2-3; TRBD2 agrees at 8 bases. CDR3 size: 15 residues. Germline CDR1 MNHEY, CDR2 SVGAGI. V shed 7 bases and J 2 bases; nucleotides not matched to a gene: 8. CDR3 region: CASTISGKATDTQYF. The DNA for the CDR3 is TGTGCCAGCACCATTAGCGGGAAGGCCACAGATACGCAGTATTTT.

The V and J genes are TRBV2 and TRBJ2-7; 10 nucleotides line up with TRBD1. The V segment lost 3 bases and the J segment 2 bases; nucleotides outside the gene matches: 4. CDR1 and CDR2 (germline): SNHLY, FYNNEI. CDR3 size: 15 residues. CDR3: CASSDGTGEPYEQYF. The CDR3 DNA is TGTGCCAGCAGTGATGGGACAGGGGAACCCTACGAGCAGTACTTC.

This rearrangement joins TRBV28 to TRBJ1-3; unclear D gene. The CDR3 is 12 amino acids. V was pared by 9 bases and J by 5 bases, with 11 bases between. Germline-derived CDR1 and CDR2 are MDHEN and SYDVKM. CDR3 in amino acids: CASTGARNTIYF. DNA of the CDR3: TGTGCCAGTACTGGAGCCCGAAACACCATATATTTT.

The V and J genes are TRBV24-1 and TRBJ2-7; maybe TRBD1 (5 bases). The CDR3 consists of 14 residues. Germline assignment: CDR1 KGHDR and CDR2 SFDVKD. V was pared by 3 bases and J by 5 bases, with 13 bases between. CDR3 DNA sequence: TGTGCCACCAGTGATGCAGGGTATTCTCACGAGCAGTACTTC. Protein sequence: CATSDAGYSHEQYF.

This clone is labeled as medium-sized. This rearrangement joins TRBV7-3 to TRBJ1-1; D is unclear. Trimming pared 2 bases from V and 5 bases from J, leaving 12 bases between. Germline values: CDR1 SGHTA, CDR2 FQGTGA. The CDR3 contains 14 residues. Written as DNA, the CDR3 is TGTGCCAGCAGCTTACGCCGGGTCCGAACTGAAGCTTTCTTT. It yields the protein CASSLRRVRTEAFF.

This chain uses TRBV25-1 with TRBJ2-7; perhaps TRBD1 as D (6 bases). This CDR3 is 13 amino acids long. Trimming pared 4 bases from V and 6 bases from J, leaving 13 bases between. In germline, CDR1 is MGHDK, CDR2 SYGVNS. CDR3 protein: CASSGWTVIEQYF. CDR3 coding DNA: TGTGCCAGCAGTGGATGGACAGTCATCGAGCAGTACTTC.

This clone was observed a single time. V gene TRBV7-9 combines with J gene TRBJ1-1; a possible D gene is TRBD1 (5 bases). CDR1 is SEHNR and CDR2 is FQNEAQ in the germline V gene (reference sequence). V was trimmed by 5 bases and J by 3 bases, leaving 13 bases between them. This CDR3 comprises 14 residues. CDR3 DNA sequence: TGTGCCAGCAGCCAGCCCCCGGGGGACACTGAAGCTTTCTTT. As protein: CASSQPPGDTEAFF.

The CDR3 coding sequence is TGTGCCAGCAGTGCCGGCTACGAGCAGTACTTC. Translating gives CASSAGYEQYF. The rearrangement uses TRBV12-3 or TRBV12-4 and TRBJ2-7; D unresolved. V dropped 5 bases and J dropped 3 bases, with 5 bases sitting between them. CDR3 length: 11 amino acids.

The chain couples TRBV19 to TRBJ1-6, with 8 bases that match TRBD1. In germline, CDR1 is LNHDA, CDR2 SQIVND (reference sequence). The CDR3 sequence is 14 residues long. J was trimmed by 5 bases and V by 5 bases; bases with no gene match: 2. The CDR3: CASSLQGDNSPLHF. In nucleotides, the CDR3 is TGTGCCAGTAGTTTACAGGGGGATAATTCACCCCTCCACTTT.

The rearrangement joins TRBV12-3 or TRBV12-4 to TRBJ1-1; D may be TRBD1 (6 bases). V was trimmed by 6 bases and J by 4 bases, leaving 12 bases between them. The CDR3 extends over 13 amino acids. DNA for the CDR3: TGTGCCAGCAGACAGGGCAGGGGCACTGAAGCTTTCTTT. Translated, it gives CASRQGRGTEAFF.

The chain employs TRBV9 and TRBJ2-1; 8 bases are a match to TRBD2. The length of the CDR3 is 14 residues. The germline gives CDR1 SGDLS, CDR2 YYNGEE. With V trimmed by 4 bases and J by 1 base, 1 base remained unmatched. CDR3 region: CASSPGGSYNEQFF. The DNA of the CDR3 is TGTGCCAGCAGCCCGGGGGGGTCCTACAATGAGCAGTTCTTC.

The genes are TRBV6-5 and TRBJ1-1, with a weak D call TRBD1 (5 bases). CDR1 and CDR2 from the germline V gene are MNHEY and SVGAGI. The CDR3 length is 13 residues. Trimming pared 6 bases from V and 1 base from J, leaving 9 bases between. The CDR3 region is CASSQGRNTEAFF. The CDR3 DNA follows: TGTGCCAGCAGCCAGGGTCGGAACACTGAAGCTTTCTTT.

The chain uses TRBV7-9 and TRBJ2-7; maybe TRBD1 (9 bases). The V gene's germline CDR1 is SEHNR and CDR2 FQNEAQ (reference sequence). This CDR3 is built from 15 residues. V was clipped by 6 bases and J by 7 bases, with 22 bases between them. CDR3 DNA: TGTGCCAGCAGATCCGGGGGGGACAGGGATGGTGAGCAGTACTTC. Its translation: CASRSGGDRDGEQYF.

Details on this clone: The junction shows a germline mismatch at one end, possibly a read error. The V call is TRBV7-9, the J call TRBJ2-2; 7 nucleotides match TRBD1. From germline, CDR1 is SEHNR and CDR2 FQNEAQ (reference sequence). The length of the CDR3 is 16 residues. The CDR3 here is CASSPRDRTNPGELFF. For the CDR3, the DNA is TGTGCCAGCAGCCCCCGGGACAGAACGAACCCCGGGGAGCTGTTTTTT.

The chain is built from TRBV3-1 (or the pseudogene TRBV3-2) and TRBJ1-2, with D hard to call. The germline V and J ends were trimmed by 0 bases and 6 bases, with 11 bases remaining between them. This CDR3 has 14 amino acids. The germline CDR1 and CDR2 sequences are LGHDT and YNNKEL (reference sequence). CDR3 in amino acids: CASSQDRLADGYTF. In DNA form, the CDR3 reads TGTGCCAGCAGCCAAGATAGACTCGCGGATGGCTACACCTTC.

The chain uses TRBV19 and TRBJ2-7; 11 nucleotides align to TRBD1. The junction had 10 bases not matched to a gene; V was cut back by 10 bases and J by 5 bases. This CDR3 has 14 residues. Germline values: CDR1 LNHDA, CDR2 SQIVND (reference sequence). In DNA form, the CDR3 reads TGTGCCACTACGCCCCGGGACAGGGGGGACGAGCAGTACTTC. It encodes CATTPRDRGDEQYF.

This clone showed up just once. J is TRBJ2-2 and V is TRBV19, with no clear D. CDR3 length: 16 residues. V gave up 1 base and J gave up 3 bases, with 12 bases separating them. Per germline, CDR1 LNHDA and CDR2 SQIVND (reference sequence). This chain's CDR3 is CASSIARQVHTGELFF. The CDR3, as DNA: TGTGCCAGTAGTATAGCTCGGCAGGTTCACACCGGGGAGCTGTTTTTT.

The CDR3 loop reads CASSQERTNPNEKLFF. The CDR3 DNA reads as TGTGCCAGCAGCCAGGAAAGGACTAATCCTAATGAAAAACTGTTTTTT. The rearrangement joins TRBV4-2 to TRBJ1-4; no clear D. This CDR3 is built from 16 residues. Deletions cut 3 bases from V and 3 bases from J, with 14 bases between. Germline CDR1 LGHNA, CDR2 YNFKEQ.

V is TRBV5-3 and J is TRBJ2-7, with 9 bases fitting TRBD1. TRBV5-3 is identified as an open reading frame with a role that is uncertain. With V trimmed by 4 bases and J by 1 base, 3 bases remained unmatched. The CDR3 is 14 amino acids. CDR3 nucleotide sequence: TGTGCCAGAAGCCAGGACAGGGGATCCTACGAGCAGTACTTC. Amino acid sequence: CARSQDRGSYEQYF.

This chain uses TRBV5-6 with TRBJ1-4, with no clear D. Germline assignment: CDR1 SGHDT and CDR2 YYEEEE. This CDR3 region has 13 residues. V was shortened by 0 bases and J by 8 bases, with 8 bases between the two germline ends. The CDR3 spells CASSLGLSEKLFF. Here the CDR3 DNA reads TGTGCCAGCAGCTTGGGACTTTCGGAAAAACTGTTTTTT.